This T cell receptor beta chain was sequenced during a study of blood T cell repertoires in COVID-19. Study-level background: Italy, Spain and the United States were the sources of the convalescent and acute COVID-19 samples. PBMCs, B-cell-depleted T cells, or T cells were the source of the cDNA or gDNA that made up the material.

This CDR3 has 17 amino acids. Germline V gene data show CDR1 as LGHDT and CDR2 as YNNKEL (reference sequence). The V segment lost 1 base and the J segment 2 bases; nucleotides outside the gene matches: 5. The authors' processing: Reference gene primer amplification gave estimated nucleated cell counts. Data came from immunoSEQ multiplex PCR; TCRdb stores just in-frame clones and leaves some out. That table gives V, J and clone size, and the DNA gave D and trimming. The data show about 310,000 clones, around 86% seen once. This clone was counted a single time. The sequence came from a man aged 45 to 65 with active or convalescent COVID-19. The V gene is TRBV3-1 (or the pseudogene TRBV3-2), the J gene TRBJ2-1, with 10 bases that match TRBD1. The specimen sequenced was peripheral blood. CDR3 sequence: CASSQAGTGETYNEQFF. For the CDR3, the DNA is TGTGCCAGCAGCCAAGCAGGGACAGGGGAAACCTACAATGAGCAGTTCTTC.